Included here is one T cell receptor beta chain sequence, with context. These data are taken from a study of cytomegalovirus exposure and HLA in healthy donors. PCR involved 60 Vbeta and 13 Jbeta primers. Data came from immunoSEQ multiplex PCR; TCRdb stores just in-frame clones and leaves some out. The sample yields approximately 190,000 clones, roughly four fifths seen once. CDR3 size: 15 residues. V shed 1 base and J 4 bases; nucleotides not matched to a gene: 5. Germline-derived CDR1 and CDR2 are MNHEY and SVGAGI. The sequence derives from a woman aged 25 to 45 in good health and CMV-seropositive. The chain recombines TRBV6-5 with TRBJ2-3; 7 bases fit TRBD2. The sequencing input was PBMCs. The CDR3 DNA follows: TGTGCCAGCAGTTACTTTAGCGGGCCCTCAGATACGCAGTATTTT. This codes for CASSYFSGPSDTQYF.